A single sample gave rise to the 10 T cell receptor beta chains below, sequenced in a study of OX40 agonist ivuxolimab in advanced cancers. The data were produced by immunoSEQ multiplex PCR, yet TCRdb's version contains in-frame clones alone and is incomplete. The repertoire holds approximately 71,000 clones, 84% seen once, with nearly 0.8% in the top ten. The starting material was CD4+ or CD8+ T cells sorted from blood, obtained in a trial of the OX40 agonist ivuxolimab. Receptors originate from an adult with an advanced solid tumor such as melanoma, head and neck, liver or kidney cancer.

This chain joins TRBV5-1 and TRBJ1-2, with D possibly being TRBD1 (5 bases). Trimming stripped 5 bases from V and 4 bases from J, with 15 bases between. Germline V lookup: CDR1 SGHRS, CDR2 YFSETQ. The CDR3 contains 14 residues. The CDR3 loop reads CASRWVQGSYGYTF. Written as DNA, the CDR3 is TGCGCCAGCAGGTGGGTCCAGGGTTCCTATGGCTACACCTTC. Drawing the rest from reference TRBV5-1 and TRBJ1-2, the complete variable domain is KAGVTQTPRYLIKTRGQQVTLSCSPISGHRSVSWYQQTPGQGLQFLFEYFSETQRNKGNFPGRFSGRQFSNSRSEMNVSTLELGDSALYLCASRWVQGSYGYTFGSGTRLTVV.

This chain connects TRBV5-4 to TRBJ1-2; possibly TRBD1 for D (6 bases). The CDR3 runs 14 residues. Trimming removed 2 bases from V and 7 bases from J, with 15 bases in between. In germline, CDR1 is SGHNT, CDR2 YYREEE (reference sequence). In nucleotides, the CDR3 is TGTGCCAGCAGCTTACGTATAGGGGGGGGTGGCTACACCTTC. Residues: CASSLRIGGGGYTF.

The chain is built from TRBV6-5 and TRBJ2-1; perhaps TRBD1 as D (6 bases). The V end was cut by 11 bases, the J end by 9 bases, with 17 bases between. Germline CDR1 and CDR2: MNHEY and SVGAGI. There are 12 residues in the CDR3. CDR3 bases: TGTGCCGCAGGGGCGACGACGCGTGAGCAGTTCTTC. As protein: CAAGATTREQFF.

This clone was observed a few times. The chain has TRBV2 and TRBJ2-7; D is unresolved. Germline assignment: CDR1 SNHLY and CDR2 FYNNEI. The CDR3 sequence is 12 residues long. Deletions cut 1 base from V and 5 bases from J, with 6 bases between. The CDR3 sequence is CASSEDVDEQYF. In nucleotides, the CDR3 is TGTGCCAGCAGTGAAGACGTCGACGAGCAGTACTTC. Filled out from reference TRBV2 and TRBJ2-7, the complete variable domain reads EPEVTQTPSHQVTQMGQEVILRCVPISNHLYFYWYRQILGQKVEFLVSFYNNEISEKSEIFDDQFSVERPDGSNFTLKIRSTKLEDSAMYFCASSEDVDEQYFGPGTRLTVT.

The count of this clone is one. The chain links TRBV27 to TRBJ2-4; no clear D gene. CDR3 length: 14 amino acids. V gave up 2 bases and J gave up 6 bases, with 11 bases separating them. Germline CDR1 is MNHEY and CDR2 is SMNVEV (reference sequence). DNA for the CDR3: TGTGCCAGCAGTTTAGGGGTTCAGAGAAACATTCAGTACTTC. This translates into CASSLGVQRNIQYF.

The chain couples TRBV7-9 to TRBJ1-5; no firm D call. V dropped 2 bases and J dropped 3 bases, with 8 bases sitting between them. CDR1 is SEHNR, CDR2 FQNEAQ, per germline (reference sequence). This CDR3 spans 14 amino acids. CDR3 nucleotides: TGTGCCAGCAGCTTAACAGACCTCAATCAGCCCCAGCATTTT. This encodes CASSLTDLNQPQHF. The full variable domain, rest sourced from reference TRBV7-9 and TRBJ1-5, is DTGVSQNPRHKITKRGQNVTFRCDPISEHNRLYWYRQTLGQGPEFLTYFQNEAQLEKSRLLSDRFSAERPKGSFSTLEIQRTEQGDSAMYLCASSLTDLNQPQHFGDGTRLSIL.

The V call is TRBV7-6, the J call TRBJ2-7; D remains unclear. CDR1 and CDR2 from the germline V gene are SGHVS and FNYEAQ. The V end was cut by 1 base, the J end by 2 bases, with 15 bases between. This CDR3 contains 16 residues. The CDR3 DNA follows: TGTGCCAGCAGCTTAGATTTCAATAATCCCCCCTACGAGCAGTACTTC. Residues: CASSLDFNNPPYEQYF.

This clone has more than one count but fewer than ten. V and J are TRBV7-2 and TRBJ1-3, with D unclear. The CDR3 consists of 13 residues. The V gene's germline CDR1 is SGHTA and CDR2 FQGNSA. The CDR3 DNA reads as TGTTCCTCGGGCCCTCTGGCTGGAAACACCATATATTTT. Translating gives CSSGPLAGNTIYF. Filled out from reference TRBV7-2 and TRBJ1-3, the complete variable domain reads GAGVSQSPSNKVTEKGKDVELRCDPISGHTALYWYRQSLGQGLEFLIYFQGNSAPDKSGLPSDRFSAERTGGSVSTLTIQRTQQEDSAVYLCSSGPLAGNTIYFGEGSWLTVV.

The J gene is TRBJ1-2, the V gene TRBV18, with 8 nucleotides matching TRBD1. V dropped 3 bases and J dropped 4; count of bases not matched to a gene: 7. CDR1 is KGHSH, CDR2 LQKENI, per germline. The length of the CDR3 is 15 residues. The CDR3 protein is CASSPAGGISYGYTF. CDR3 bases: TGTGCCAGCTCACCTGCAGGGGGCATTAGCTATGGCTACACCTTC. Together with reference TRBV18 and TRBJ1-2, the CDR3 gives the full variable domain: NAGVMQNPRHLVRRRGQEARLRCSPMKGHSHVYWYRQLPEEGLKFMVYLQKENIIDESGMPKERFSAEFPKEGPSILRIQQVVRGDSAAYFCASSPAGGISYGYTFGSGTRLTVV.

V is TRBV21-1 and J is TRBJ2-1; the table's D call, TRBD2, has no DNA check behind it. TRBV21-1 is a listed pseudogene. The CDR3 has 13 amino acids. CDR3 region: CASSKANSGREFF. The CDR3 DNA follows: TGTGCCAGCAGCAAAGCGAATAGCGGGAGGGAGTTCTTC.